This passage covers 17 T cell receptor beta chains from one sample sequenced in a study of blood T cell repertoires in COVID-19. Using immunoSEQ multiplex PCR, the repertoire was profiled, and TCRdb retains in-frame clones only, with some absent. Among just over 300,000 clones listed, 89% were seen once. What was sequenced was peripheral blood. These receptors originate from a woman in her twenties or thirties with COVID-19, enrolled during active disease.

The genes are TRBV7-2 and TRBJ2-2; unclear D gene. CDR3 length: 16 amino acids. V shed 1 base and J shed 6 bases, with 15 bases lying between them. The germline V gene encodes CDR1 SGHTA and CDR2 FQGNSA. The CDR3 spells CASSLESLVVAGELFF. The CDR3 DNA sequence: TGTGCCAGCAGCTTAGAAAGCTTGGTTGTTGCCGGGGAGCTGTTTTTT.

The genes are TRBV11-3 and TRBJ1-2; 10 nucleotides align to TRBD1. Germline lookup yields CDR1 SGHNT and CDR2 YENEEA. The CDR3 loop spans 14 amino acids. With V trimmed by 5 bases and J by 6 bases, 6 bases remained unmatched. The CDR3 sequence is CASSPTGGADGYTF. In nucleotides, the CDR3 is TGTGCCAGCAGCCCGACAGGGGGCGCGGATGGCTACACCTTC.

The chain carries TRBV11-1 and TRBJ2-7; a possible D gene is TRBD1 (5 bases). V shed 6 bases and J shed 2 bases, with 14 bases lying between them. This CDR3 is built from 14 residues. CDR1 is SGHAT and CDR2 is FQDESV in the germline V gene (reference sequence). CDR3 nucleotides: TGTGCCAGCAGTCCTGGTTCAGGGCCCTACGAGCAGTACGTC. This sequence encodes CASSPGSGPYEQYV.

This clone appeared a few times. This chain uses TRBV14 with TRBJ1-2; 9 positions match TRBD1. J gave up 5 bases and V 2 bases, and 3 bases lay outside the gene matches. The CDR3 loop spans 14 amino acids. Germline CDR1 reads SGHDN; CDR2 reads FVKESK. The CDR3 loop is CASSQYRGHYGYTF. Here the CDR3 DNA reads TGTGCCAGCAGCCAATACAGGGGGCATTATGGCTACACCTTC.

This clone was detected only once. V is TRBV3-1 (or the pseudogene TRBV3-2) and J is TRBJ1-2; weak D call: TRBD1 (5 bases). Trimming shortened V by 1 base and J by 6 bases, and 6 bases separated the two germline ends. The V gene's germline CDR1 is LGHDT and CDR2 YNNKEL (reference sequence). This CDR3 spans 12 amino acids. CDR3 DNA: TGTGCCAGCAGCCAAGCGGGGGATGGCTACACCTTC. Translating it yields CASSQAGDGYTF.

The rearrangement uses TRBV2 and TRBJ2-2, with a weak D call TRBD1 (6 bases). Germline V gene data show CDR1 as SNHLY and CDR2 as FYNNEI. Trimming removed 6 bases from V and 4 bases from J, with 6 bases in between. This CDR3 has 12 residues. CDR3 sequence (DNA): TGTGCCAGCAGACAGGGCACCGGGGAGCTGTTTTTT. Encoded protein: CASRQGTGELFF.

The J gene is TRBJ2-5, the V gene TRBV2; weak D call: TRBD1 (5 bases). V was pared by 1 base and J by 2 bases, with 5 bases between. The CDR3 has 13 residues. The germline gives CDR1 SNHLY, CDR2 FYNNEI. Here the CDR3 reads CASSEGTQETQYF. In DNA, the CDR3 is TGTGCCAGCAGTGAAGGGACACAAGAGACCCAGTACTTC.

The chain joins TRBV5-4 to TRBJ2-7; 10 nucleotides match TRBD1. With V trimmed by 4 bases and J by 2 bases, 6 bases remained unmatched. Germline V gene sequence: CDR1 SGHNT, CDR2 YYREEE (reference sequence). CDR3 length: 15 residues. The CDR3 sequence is CASSRRDRGTYEQYV. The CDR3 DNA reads TGTGCCAGCAGCAGGCGGGACAGGGGAACCTACGAGCAGTACGTC.

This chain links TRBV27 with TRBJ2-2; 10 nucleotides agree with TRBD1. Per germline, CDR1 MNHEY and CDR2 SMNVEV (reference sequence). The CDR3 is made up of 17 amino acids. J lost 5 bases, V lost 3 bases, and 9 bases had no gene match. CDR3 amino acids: CASSFQTGGFITGELFF. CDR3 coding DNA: TGTGCCAGCAGTTTCCAGACAGGGGGCTTTATTACCGGGGAGCTGTTTTTT.

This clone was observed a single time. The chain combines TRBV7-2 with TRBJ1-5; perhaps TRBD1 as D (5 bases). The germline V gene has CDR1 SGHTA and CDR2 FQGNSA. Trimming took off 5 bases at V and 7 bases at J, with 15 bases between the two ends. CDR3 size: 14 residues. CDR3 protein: CASSQGPAGQPQHF. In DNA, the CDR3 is TGTGCCAGCAGCCAGGGCCCGGCAGGGCAGCCCCAGCATTTT. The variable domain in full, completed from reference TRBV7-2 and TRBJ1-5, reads GAGVSQSPSNKVTEKGKDVELRCDPISGHTALYWYRQSLGQGLEFLIYFQGNSAPDKSGLPSDRFSAERTGGSVSTLTIQRTQQEDSAVYLCASSQGPAGQPQHFGDGTRLSIL.

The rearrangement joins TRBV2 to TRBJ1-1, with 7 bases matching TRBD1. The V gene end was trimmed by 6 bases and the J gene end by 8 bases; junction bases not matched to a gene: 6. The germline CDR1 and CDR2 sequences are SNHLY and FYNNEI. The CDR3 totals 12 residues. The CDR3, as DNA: TGTGCCAGCAGCTGGACAGGTGGGGAAGCTTTCTTT. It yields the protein CASSWTGGEAFF.

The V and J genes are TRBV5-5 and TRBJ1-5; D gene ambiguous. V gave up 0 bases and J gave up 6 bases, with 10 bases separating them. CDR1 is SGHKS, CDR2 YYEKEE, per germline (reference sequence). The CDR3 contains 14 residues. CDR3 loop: CASSLAGGGQPQHF. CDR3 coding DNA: TGTGCCAGCAGCTTGGCAGGAGGAGGTCAGCCCCAGCATTTT. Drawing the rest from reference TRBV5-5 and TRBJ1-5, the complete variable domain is DAGVTQSPTHLIKTRGQQVTLRCSPISGHKSVSWYQQVLGQGPQFIFQYYEKEERGRGNFPDRFSARQFPNYSSELNVNALLLGDSALYLCASSLAGGGQPQHFGDGTRLSIL.

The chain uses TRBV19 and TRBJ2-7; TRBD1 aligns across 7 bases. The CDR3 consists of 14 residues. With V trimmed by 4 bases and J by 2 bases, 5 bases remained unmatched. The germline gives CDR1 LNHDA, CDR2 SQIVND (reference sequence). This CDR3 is CASSRGRGTYEQYF. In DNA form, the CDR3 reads TGTGCCAGTAGTAGAGGCAGGGGGACCTACGAGCAGTACTTC.

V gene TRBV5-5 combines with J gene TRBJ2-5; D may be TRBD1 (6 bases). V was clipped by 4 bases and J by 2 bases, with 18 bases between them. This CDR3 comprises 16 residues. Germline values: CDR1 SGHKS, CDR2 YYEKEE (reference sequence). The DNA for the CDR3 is TGTGCCAGCAGCCGTGGGGACATCATCTTTCAAGAGACCCAGTACTTC. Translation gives CASSRGDIIFQETQYF.

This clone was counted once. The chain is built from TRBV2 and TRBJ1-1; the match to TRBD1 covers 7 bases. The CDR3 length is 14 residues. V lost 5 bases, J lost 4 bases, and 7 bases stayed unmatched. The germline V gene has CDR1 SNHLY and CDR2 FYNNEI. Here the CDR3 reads CASSNQGVFTEAFF. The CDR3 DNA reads TGTGCCAGCAGTAACCAGGGGGTCTTCACTGAAGCTTTCTTT.

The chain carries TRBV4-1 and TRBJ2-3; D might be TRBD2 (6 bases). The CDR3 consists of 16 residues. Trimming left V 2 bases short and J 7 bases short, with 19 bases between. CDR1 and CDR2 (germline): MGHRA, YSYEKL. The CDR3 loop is CASSQSLTSRENTQYF. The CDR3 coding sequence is TGCGCCAGCAGCCAAAGCCTTACTAGCCGAGAGAATACGCAGTATTTT.

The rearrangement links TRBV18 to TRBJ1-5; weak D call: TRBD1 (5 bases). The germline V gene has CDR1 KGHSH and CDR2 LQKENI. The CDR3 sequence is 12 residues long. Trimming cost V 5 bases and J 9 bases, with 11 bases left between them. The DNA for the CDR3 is TGTGCCAGCTCATCAGGGCGGAGGCCCCAGCATTTT. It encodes CASSSGRRPQHF.